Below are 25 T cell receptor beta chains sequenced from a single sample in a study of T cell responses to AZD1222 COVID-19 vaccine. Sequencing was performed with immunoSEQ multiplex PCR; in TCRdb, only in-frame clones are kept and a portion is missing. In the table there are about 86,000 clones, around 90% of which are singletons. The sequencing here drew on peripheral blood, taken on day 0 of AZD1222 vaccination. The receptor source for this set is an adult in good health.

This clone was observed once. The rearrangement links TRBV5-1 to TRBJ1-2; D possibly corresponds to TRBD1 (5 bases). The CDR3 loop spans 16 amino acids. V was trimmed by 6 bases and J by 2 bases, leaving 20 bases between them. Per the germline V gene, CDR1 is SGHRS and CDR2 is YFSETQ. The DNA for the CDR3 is TGCGCCAGCAATCCCTCTTCCGGGAGGGGAAACTATGGCTACACCTTC. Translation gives CASNPSSGRGNYGYTF.

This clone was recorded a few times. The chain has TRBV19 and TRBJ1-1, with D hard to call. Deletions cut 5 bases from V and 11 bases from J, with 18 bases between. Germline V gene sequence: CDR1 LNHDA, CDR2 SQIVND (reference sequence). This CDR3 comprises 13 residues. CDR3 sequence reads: CASSAAGVSEAFF. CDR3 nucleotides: TGTGCCAGTAGTGCGGCCGGCGTCTCCGAGGCTTTCTTT.

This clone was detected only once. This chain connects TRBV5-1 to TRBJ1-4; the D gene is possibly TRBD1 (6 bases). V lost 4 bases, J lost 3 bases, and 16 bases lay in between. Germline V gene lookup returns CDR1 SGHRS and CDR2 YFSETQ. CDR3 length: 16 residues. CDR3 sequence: CASSPPLTGSNEKLFF. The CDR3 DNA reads TGCGCCAGCAGCCCCCCTTTGACAGGTTCTAATGAAAAACTGTTTTTT.

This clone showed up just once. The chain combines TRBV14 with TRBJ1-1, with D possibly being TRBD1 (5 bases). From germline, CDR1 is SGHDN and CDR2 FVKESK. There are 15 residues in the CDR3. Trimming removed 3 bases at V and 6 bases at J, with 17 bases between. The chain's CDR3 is CASSHARAPGAEAFF. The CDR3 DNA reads TGTGCCAGCAGCCACGCCAGGGCTCCTGGGGCTGAAGCTTTCTTT.

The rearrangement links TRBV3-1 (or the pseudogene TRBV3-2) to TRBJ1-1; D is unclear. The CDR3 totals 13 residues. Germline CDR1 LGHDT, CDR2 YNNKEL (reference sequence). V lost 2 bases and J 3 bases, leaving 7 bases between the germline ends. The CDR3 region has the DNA TGTGCCAGCAGCCAAATGGAACACACTGAAGCTTTCTTT. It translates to CASSQMEHTEAFF.

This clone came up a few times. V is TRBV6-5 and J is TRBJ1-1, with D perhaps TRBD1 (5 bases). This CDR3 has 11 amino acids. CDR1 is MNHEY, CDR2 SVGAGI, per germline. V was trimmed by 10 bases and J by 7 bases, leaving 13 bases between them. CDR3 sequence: CANRGAGEAFF. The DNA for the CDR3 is TGTGCCAACCGAGGGGCTGGTGAAGCTTTCTTT.

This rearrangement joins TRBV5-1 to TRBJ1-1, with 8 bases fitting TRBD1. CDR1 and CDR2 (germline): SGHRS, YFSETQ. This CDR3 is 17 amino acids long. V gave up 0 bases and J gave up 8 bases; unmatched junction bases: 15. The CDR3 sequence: CASSLETGALGGVEAFF. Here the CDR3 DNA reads TGCGCCAGCAGCTTGGAGACAGGGGCTTTAGGTGGGGTCGAAGCTTTCTTT.

CDR3 DNA sequence: TGTGCCAGCAGCTTAGCATTTGGCGGGGGGCTATCCTACGAGCAGTACTTC. Its translation is CASSLAFGGGLSYEQYF. The chain is built from TRBV7-2 and TRBJ2-7; 8 bases line up with TRBD2. Looked up from germline, CDR1 is SGHTA and CDR2 is FQGNSA. Losses at the gene ends were 0 bases for V and 1 base for J; bases not matched to a gene: 8. The CDR3 contains 17 residues.

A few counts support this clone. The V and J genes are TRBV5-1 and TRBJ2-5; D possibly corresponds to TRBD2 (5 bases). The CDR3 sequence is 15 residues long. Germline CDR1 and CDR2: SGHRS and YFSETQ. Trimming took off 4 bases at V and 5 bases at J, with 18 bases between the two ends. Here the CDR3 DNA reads TGCGCCAGCAGCCCAGCGAGCGGCTGGCAGGAGACCCAGTACTTC. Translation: CASSPASGWQETQYF. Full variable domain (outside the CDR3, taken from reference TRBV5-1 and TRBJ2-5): KAGVTQTPRYLIKTRGQQVTLSCSPISGHRSVSWYQQTPGQGLQFLFEYFSETQRNKGNFPGRFSGRQFSNSRSEMNVSTLELGDSALYLCASSPASGWQETQYFGPGTRLLVL.

CDR3 sequence (DNA): TGCGCCAGCAGCTTGGAATCGGGGGTGCAGCCCCAGCATTTT. This gives the protein CASSLESGVQPQHF. V usage is TRBV5-1 and J usage is TRBJ1-5; tentative D call: TRBD1 (5 bases). This CDR3 contains 14 residues. V was trimmed by 0 bases and J by 7 bases, leaving 11 bases between them. The germline gives CDR1 SGHRS, CDR2 YFSETQ.

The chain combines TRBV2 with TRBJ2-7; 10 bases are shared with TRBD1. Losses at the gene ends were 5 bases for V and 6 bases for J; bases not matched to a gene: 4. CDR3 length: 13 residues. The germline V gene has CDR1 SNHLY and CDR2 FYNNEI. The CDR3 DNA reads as TGTGCCAGCAGTCCGGACAGGGGGGCCGAGCAGTACTTC. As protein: CASSPDRGAEQYF.

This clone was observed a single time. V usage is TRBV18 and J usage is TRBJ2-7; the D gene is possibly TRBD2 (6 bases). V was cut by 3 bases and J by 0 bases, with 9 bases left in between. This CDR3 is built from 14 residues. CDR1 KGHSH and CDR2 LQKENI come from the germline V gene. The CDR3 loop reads CASSPRGTSYEQYF. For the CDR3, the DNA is TGTGCCAGCTCACCCCGCGGGACCTCCTACGAGCAGTACTTC.

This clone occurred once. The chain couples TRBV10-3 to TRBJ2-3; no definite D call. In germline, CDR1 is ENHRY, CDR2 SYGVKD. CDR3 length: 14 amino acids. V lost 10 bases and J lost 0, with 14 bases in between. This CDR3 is CATSGRQSTDTQYF. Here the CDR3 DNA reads TGTGCCACCTCAGGACGCCAGAGCACAGATACGCAGTATTTT.

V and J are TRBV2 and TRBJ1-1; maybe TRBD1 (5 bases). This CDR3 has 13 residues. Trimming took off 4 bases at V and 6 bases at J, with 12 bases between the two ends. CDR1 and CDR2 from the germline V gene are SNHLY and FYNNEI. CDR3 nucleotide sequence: TGTGCCAGCAGTGCCCGGGGGATCCCTGAAGCTTTCTTT. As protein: CASSARGIPEAFF.

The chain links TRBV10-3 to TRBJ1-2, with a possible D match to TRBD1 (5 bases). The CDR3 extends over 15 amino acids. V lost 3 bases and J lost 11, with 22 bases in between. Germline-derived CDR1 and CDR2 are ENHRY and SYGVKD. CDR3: CAISEDSGRASPYTF. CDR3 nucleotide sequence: TGTGCCATCAGTGAAGATAGCGGCAGGGCTTCTCCGTACACCTTC.

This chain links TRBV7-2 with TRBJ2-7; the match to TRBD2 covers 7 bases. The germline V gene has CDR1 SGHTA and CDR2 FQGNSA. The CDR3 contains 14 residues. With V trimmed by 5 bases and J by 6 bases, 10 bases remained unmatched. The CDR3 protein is CASSGGLQLSEQYF. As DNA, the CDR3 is TGTGCCAGCAGCGGGGGACTACAATTGAGCGAGCAGTACTTC.

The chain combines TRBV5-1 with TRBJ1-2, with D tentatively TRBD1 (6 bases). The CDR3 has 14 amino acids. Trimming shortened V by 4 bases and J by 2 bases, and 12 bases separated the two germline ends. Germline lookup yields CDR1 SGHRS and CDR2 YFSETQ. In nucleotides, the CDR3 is TGCGCCAGCAGCGCTCTGACAGGCAACTATGGCTACACCTTC. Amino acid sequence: CASSALTGNYGYTF.

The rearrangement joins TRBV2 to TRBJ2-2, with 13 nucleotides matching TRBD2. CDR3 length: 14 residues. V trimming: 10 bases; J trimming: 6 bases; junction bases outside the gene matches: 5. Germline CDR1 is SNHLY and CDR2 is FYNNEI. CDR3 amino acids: CATRTSGSAGELFF. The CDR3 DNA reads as TGTGCCACTCGGACTAGCGGGAGTGCCGGGGAGCTGTTTTTT. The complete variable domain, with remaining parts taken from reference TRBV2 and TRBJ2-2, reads EPEVTQTPSHQVTQMGQEVILRCVPISNHLYFYWYRQILGQKVEFLVSFYNNEISEKSEIFDDQFSVERPDGSNFTLKIRSTKLEDSAMYFCATRTSGSAGELFFGEGSRLTVL.

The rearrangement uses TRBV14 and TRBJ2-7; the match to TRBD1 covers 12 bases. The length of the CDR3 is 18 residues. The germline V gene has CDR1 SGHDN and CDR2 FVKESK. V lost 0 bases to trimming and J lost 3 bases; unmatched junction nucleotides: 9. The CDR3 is CASSQEWGQGALVYEQYF. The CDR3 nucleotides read TGTGCCAGCAGCCAAGAATGGGGACAGGGGGCTTTGGTCTACGAGCAGTACTTC.

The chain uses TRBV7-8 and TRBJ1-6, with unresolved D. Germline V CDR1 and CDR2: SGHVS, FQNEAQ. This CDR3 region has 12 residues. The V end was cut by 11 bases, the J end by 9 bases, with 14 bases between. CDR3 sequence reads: CASGETASPLHF. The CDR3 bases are TGTGCCTCCGGCGAAACCGCTTCACCCCTCCACTTT.

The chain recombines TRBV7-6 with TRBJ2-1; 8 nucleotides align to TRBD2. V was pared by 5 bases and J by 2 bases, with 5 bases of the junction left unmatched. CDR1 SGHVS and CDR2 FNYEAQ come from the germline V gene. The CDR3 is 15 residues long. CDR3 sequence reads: CASSPTSGAYNEQFF. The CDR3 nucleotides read TGTGCCAGCAGCCCCACTAGCGGCGCCTACAATGAGCAGTTCTTC.

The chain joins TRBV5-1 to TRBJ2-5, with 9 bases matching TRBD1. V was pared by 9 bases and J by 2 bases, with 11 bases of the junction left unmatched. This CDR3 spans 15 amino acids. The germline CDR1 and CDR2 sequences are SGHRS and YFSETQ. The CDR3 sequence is CATQRGDRGQETQYF. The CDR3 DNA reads TGCGCCACCCAGAGAGGCGACAGGGGGCAAGAGACCCAGTACTTC.

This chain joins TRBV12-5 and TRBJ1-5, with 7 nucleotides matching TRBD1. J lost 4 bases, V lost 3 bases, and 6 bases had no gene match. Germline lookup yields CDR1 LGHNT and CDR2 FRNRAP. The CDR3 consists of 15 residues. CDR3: CASGLLTGENQPQHF. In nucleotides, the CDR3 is TGTGCTAGTGGTTTACTAACAGGGGAGAATCAGCCCCAGCATTTT.

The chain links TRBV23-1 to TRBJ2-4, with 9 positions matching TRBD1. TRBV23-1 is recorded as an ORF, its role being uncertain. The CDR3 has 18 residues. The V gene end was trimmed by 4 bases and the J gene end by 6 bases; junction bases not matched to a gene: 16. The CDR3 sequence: CASSLTEATGGSLNIQYF. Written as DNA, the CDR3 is TGCGCCAGCAGTCTTACCGAAGCGACAGGGGGATCTTTAAACATTCAGTACTTC.

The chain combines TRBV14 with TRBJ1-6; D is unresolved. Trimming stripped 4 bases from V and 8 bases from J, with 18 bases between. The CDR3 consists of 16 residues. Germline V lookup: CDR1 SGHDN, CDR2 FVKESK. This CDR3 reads CASSLSSGPSHSPLHF. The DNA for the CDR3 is TGTGCCAGCAGCCTTAGCAGCGGTCCATCTCATTCACCCCTCCACTTT. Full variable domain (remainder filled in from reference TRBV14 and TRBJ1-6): EAGVTQFPSHSVIEKGQTVTLRCDPISGHDNLYWYRRVMGKEIKFLLHFVKESKQDESGMPNNRFLAERTGGTYSTLKVQPAELEDSGVYFCASSLSSGPSHSPLHFGNGTRLTVT.